This T cell receptor beta chain stems from a study of T-cell reconstitution after alpha-beta-depleted transplantation in children. CDR3 length: 14 amino acids. Trimming shortened V by 0 bases and J by 2 bases, and 6 bases separated the two germline ends. Germline CDR1 reads SGHDT; CDR2 reads YYEEEE. Preparation of the TCRbeta library used unique molecular identifiers. TCRdb processed the PCR reads anew with MiXCR; each CDR3 protein has one entry. In the table there are roughly 350,000 distinct CDR3 sequences, 10% of which are singletons. The chain combines TRBV5-6 with TRBJ2-4; D gene unclear. The source was PBMCs from the stem cell graft donor, collected from the stem cell graft. This TCR derives from a human donor who donated a stem cell graft to a child with acute lymphoblastic leukemia. The CDR3 nucleotides read TGTGCCAGCAGCTTGGTCGAGTCCAAAAACATTCAGTACTTC. Its translation: CASSLVESKNIQYF.